One and the same sample provided the 30 T cell receptor beta chains below, sequenced in a study of molecular identifiers for immune sequencing clone quantification. TCRdb ran MiXCR on the PCR reads and lists one entry per CDR3 protein. Among approximately 54,000 distinct CDR3 sequences listed, approximately 26% were seen once. Sequencing was performed on naive CD8+ T cells from blood, with Jurkat cell RNA spiked in. Subset meaning: FACS-sorted CD8+CD4-CCR7+CD45RA+ naive T cells. The source is a human donor in good health. Some libraries in this study had Jurkat cell RNA spiked in.

This clonotype was seen repeatedly, ten times or more. The chain has TRBV11-2 and TRBJ2-7; no clear D gene. CDR3 length: 13 amino acids. Germline assignment: CDR1 SGHAT and CDR2 FQNNGV. V lost 2 bases, J lost 0 bases, and 5 bases lay in between. CDR3 residues: CASSLSASYEQYF. CDR3 nucleotide sequence: TGTGCCAGCAGCTTAAGTGCCTCCTACGAGCAGTACTTC.

A remark on this clonotype: A read error may be the cause here, since a much bigger clone is one base away. The CDR3 loop reads CSAGELGPGTQYF. Written as DNA, the CDR3 is TGCAGTGCTGGAGAACTAGGACCGGGGACCCAGTACTTC. J is TRBJ2-5 and V is TRBV20-1, with D possibly matching TRBD2 (5 bases). From germline, CDR1 is DFQATT and CDR2 SNEGSKA (reference sequence). The length of the CDR3 is 13 residues.

J is TRBJ1-3 and V is TRBV4-3, with a tentative D call TRBD1 (6 bases). The ends were cut back, 4 bases at V and 0 bases at J, with 19 bases in the middle. The CDR3 spans 18 residues. CDR1 and CDR2 (germline): LGHNA, YSLEER. Written as DNA, the CDR3 is TGCGCCAGCAGCCTGGGGGCAAAGGCCACTGTCTCTGGAAACACCATATATTTT. It codes for CASSLGAKATVSGNTIYF.

In regard to this clonotype: With a much larger clone just one base away, this may be a read error. This chain uses TRBV7-9 with TRBJ2-5; 11 positions agree with TRBD2. V lost 5 bases and J lost 7; bases outside the gene matches: 9. This CDR3 has 15 residues. Germline CDR1 is SEHNR and CDR2 is FQNEAQ (reference sequence). The DNA for the CDR3 is TGTGCCAGCAGCCTTAGCGGGGGGGCCGCAGCGACCCAGTACTTC. It codes for CASSLSGGAAATQYF.

This clonotype was seen ten or more times. The chain has TRBV5-6 and TRBJ2-5; D gene ambiguous. In germline, CDR1 is SGHDT, CDR2 YYEEEE. The CDR3 totals 15 residues. V was cut by 0 bases and J by 1 base, with 10 bases left in between. CDR3 sequence (DNA): TGTGCCAGCAGCTTGGTGTCGGCATTCCAAGAGACCCAGTACTTC. Translation: CASSLVSAFQETQYF.

This clonotype appeared many times. The rearrangement uses TRBV7-9 and TRBJ1-1; D unresolved. The CDR3 runs to 11 residues. Trimming pared 4 bases from V and 4 bases from J, leaving 4 bases between. In germline, CDR1 is SEHNR, CDR2 FQNEAQ (reference sequence). The CDR3: CASSSFTEAFF. The CDR3 DNA is TGTGCCAGCAGCTCCTTCACTGAAGCTTTCTTT. The variable domain in full, completed from reference TRBV7-9 and TRBJ1-1, reads DTGVSQNPRHKITKRGQNVTFRCDPISEHNRLYWYRQTLGQGPEFLTYFQNEAQLEKSRLLSDRFSAERPKGSFSTLEIQRTEQGDSAMYLCASSSFTEAFFGQGTRLTVV.

This clonotype was detected ten times or more. The V gene is TRBV7-8, the J gene TRBJ2-2; 14 nucleotides line up with TRBD2. There are 18 residues in the CDR3. In germline, CDR1 is SGHVS, CDR2 FQNEAQ. V lost 3 bases to trimming and J lost 7 bases; unmatched junction nucleotides: 10. As DNA, the CDR3 is TGTGCCAGCAGCTTCCCGACTAGCGGGGGGGCGGTAGGCGGGGAGCTGTTTTTT. Translating gives CASSFPTSGGAVGGELFF.

Notes on this clonotype: A clone one base away is much larger, so this may be a read error. The chain uses TRBV6-5 and TRBJ2-7; the D gene is possibly TRBD1 (5 bases). Germline V gives CDR1 MNHEY, CDR2 SVGAGI. This CDR3 region has 16 residues. Trimming shortened V by 0 bases and J by 4 bases, and 16 bases separated the two germline ends. This CDR3 reads CASSYSSRQKIYEQYF. CDR3 DNA: TGTGCCAGCAGTTACTCGTCGAGACAGAAAATTTACGAGCAGTACTTC.

The chain employs TRBV5-6 and TRBJ2-1; the match to TRBD1 covers 7 bases. The CDR3 contains 16 residues. Germline CDR1 and CDR2: SGHDT and YYEEEE. Trimming removed 4 bases from V and 2 bases from J; junction bases left unmatched: 9. CDR3 nucleotides: TGTGCCAGCAGCGGACAGGAGTCAGAACCCTACAATGAGCAGTTCTTC. Its translation is CASSGQESEPYNEQFF.

This clonotype was observed at least ten times. This chain's CDR3 is CSARARSTDTQYF. The CDR3 bases are TGCAGTGCTCGGGCGAGGAGCACAGATACGCAGTATTTT. This rearrangement joins TRBV20-1 to TRBJ2-3; D remains unclear. In germline, CDR1 is DFQATT, CDR2 SNEGSKA (reference sequence). Trimming left V 5 bases short and J 0 bases short, with 9 bases between. This CDR3 region has 13 residues.

To note about this clonotype: The CDR3 does not end in the conserved phenylalanine or tryptophan, so this is likely a read error. V usage is TRBV4-3 and J usage is TRBJ2-7; TRBD2 might be the D (5 bases). V lost 0 bases, J lost 4 bases, and 16 bases lay in between. The CDR3 is made up of 16 amino acids. Germline CDR1 and CDR2: LGHNA and YSLEER. CDR3 residues: CASSQEIRGRAYEQYL. For the CDR3, the DNA is TGCGCCAGCAGCCAAGAAATTCGCGGGCGCGCTTACGAGCAGTACTTG.

This clonotype was recorded at least ten times. V usage is TRBV7-2 and J usage is TRBJ1-5; D might be TRBD1 (5 bases). CDR3 length equals 12 residues. Trimming left V 5 bases short and J 7 bases short, with 9 bases between. Germline V gene sequence: CDR1 SGHTA, CDR2 FQGNSA. CDR3 amino acids: CASSGQGQPQHF. CDR3 coding DNA: TGTGCCAGCAGCGGTCAGGGCCAGCCCCAGCATTTT. The complete variable domain, with remaining parts taken from reference TRBV7-2 and TRBJ1-5, reads GAGVSQSPSNKVTEKGKDVELRCDPISGHTALYWYRQSLGQGLEFLIYFQGNSAPDKSGLPSDRFSAERTGGSVSTLTIQRTQQEDSAVYLCASSGQGQPQHFGDGTRLSIL.

The V and J genes are TRBV24-1 and TRBJ2-1; no clear D gene. Between the trimmed V and J ends, which lost 5 bases and 4 bases, there was a span of 17 bases. The CDR3 consists of 16 residues. Germline loops: CDR1 KGHDR, CDR2 SFDVKD. The CDR3 region has the DNA TGTGCCACCAGTGGAGGCCCAACGTCGGCTTACAATGAGCAGTTCTTC. It specifies CATSGGPTSAYNEQFF.

This clonotype was observed many times. J is TRBJ1-2 and V is TRBV14; D might be TRBD1 (6 bases). The CDR3 has 15 residues. Per germline, CDR1 SGHDN and CDR2 FVKESK. Trimming took off 2 bases at V and 6 bases at J, with 16 bases between the two ends. The CDR3, as DNA: TGTGCCAGCAGCCAATTCCAAACAGGGTTTAATGGCTACACCTTC. Translation: CASSQFQTGFNGYTF.

This chain connects TRBV2 to TRBJ1-1; D is unresolved. CDR3 length: 11 residues. Germline CDR1 is SNHLY and CDR2 is FYNNEI. Trimming removed 2 bases at V and 6 bases at J, with 4 bases between. The DNA of the CDR3 is TGTGCCAGCAGTGAAAGACCTGAAGCTTTCTTT. Protein sequence: CASSERPEAFF. The full variable domain, its missing parts supplied by reference TRBV2 and TRBJ1-1, is EPEVTQTPSHQVTQMGQEVILRCVPISNHLYFYWYRQILGQKVEFLVSFYNNEISEKSEIFDDQFSVERPDGSNFTLKIRSTKLEDSAMYFCASSERPEAFFGQGTRLTVV.

About this clonotype itself: A clone one base away is much larger, so this may be a read error. The chain uses TRBV27 and TRBJ2-5; TRBD2 matches 7 bases. The germline gives CDR1 MNHEY, CDR2 SMNVEV (reference sequence). This CDR3 contains 14 residues. V lost 5 bases and J lost 4; bases outside the gene matches: 7. Here the CDR3 reads CASSPGIAGETQYF. The CDR3 bases are TGTGCCAGCAGTCCGGGAATAGCGGGAGAGACCCAGTACTTC.

This clonotype was observed a few times. This chain's CDR3 is CASSPFAGTDTQYF. The DNA of the CDR3 is TGCGCCAGCAGCCCCTTTGCGGGCACAGATACGCAGTATTTT. This chain links TRBV4-3 with TRBJ2-3; D unresolved. The CDR3 extends over 14 amino acids. Looked up from germline, CDR1 is LGHNA and CDR2 is YSLEER. The V end lost 4 bases, the J end lost 1 base, and 9 bases lay between the germline ends.

Comments on this clonotype: A much larger clone differs from this one at a single base, so this may be a read error. This chain joins TRBV27 and TRBJ2-7, with TRBD1 identical over 7 bases. The CDR3 is 12 amino acids. Germline lookup yields CDR1 MNHEY and CDR2 SMNVEV (reference sequence). Losses at the gene ends were 5 bases for V and 8 bases for J; bases not matched to a gene: 6. CDR3 amino acids: CASSPTGVKQYF. CDR3 sequence (DNA): TGTGCCAGCAGTCCCACAGGGGTTAAGCAGTACTTC.

As regards this clonotype: One end of the junction is discordant with germline, which a read error may explain. The chain combines TRBV5-1 with TRBJ2-4, with D tentatively TRBD1 or TRBD2 (5 bases each). The CDR3 is 18 residues long. CDR1 and CDR2 (germline): SGHRS, YFSETQ. In DNA form, the CDR3 reads TGCGCCCGCCGCTTGGCCGGTACCGGGGCCCTCGCCCAAAACCTTCAGTCCTTC. The encoded protein is CARRLAGTGALAQNLQSF.

This clonotype was counted ten times or more. The CDR3 protein is CSARVLAGGRLEYNEQFF. The CDR3 coding sequence is TGCAGTGCTAGAGTTTTAGCGGGAGGGAGATTAGAGTACAATGAGCAGTTCTTC. This sequence joins TRBV20-1 and TRBJ2-1; 11 bases are shared with TRBD2. The CDR3 spans 18 residues. Germline CDR1 reads DFQATT; CDR2 reads SNEGSKA (reference sequence). The V gene end was trimmed by 1 base and the J gene end by 4 bases; junction bases not matched to a gene: 12.

For this clonotype: A read error may be the cause here, since a much bigger clone is one base away. V is TRBV7-8 and J is TRBJ1-1; no clear D. This CDR3 is 13 amino acids long. Germline lookup yields CDR1 SGHVS and CDR2 FQNEAQ. CDR3 amino acids: CASSPSRRTEALF. In nucleotides, the CDR3 is TGTGCCAGCAGCCCCAGTCGGAGGACTGAAGCTCTCTTT. Variable domain in full (rest from reference TRBV7-8 and TRBJ1-1): GAGVSQSPRYKVAKRGQDVALRCDPISGHVSLFWYQQALGQGPEFLTYFQNEAQLDKSGLPSDRFFAERPEGSVSTLKIQRTQQEDSAVYLCASSPSRRTEALFGQGTRLTVV.

This clonotype was seen ten or more times. This chain connects TRBV4-3 to TRBJ2-3; unclear D gene. In germline, CDR1 is LGHNA, CDR2 YSLEER. CDR3 size: 16 residues. Trimming shortened V by 2 bases and J by 2 bases, and 14 bases separated the two germline ends. DNA for the CDR3: TGCGCCAGCAGCCAACATCTAGACGGCTCCACAGATACGCAGTATTTT. This gives the protein CASSQHLDGSTDTQYF.

This clonotype was seen repeatedly, ten times or more. J is TRBJ2-7 and V is TRBV30, with D possibly being TRBD2 (6 bases). In germline, CDR1 is GTSNPN, CDR2 SVGIG (reference sequence). The CDR3 covers 16 residues. Trimming cost V 1 base and J 2 bases, with 18 bases left between them. The CDR3 DNA follows: TGTGCCTGGAGTGCTACGGGACTCCATAGGGCCTACGAGCAGTACTTC. This gives the protein CAWSATGLHRAYEQYF.

This clonotype was seen only a few times. The chain combines TRBV7-6 with TRBJ2-7; the match to TRBD1 covers 7 bases. V was clipped by 5 bases and J by 3 bases; unmatched bases: 7. The length of the CDR3 is 14 residues. The germline V gene encodes CDR1 SGHVS and CDR2 FNYEAQ. For the CDR3, the DNA is TGTGCCAGCAGCCCGTGGACAGGCTACTACGAGCAGTACTTC. Translated, it gives CASSPWTGYYEQYF.

Note on this clonotype: A read error may explain this, as a much larger clone is one base away. Since the CDR3 does not end with the conserved phenylalanine or tryptophan, this likely comes from a read error. This rearrangement joins TRBV2 to TRBJ2-5; no definite D call. This CDR3 contains 15 residues. The V gene lost 4 bases and the J gene lost 2 bases, with 14 bases spanning the gap. Germline loops: CDR1 SNHLY, CDR2 FYNNEI. CDR3 DNA sequence: TGTGCCAGCAGTGGTTCTGAACAGCTACAAGAGACCCAGTACTCC. This sequence encodes CASSGSEQLQETQYS.

As regards this clonotype: This may be a read error: a much more frequent sequence differs by one nucleotide. The chain links TRBV5-3 to TRBJ1-1, with D maybe TRBD1 (6 bases). TRBV5-3 is noted as an ORF with a role that remains uncertain. There are 16 residues in the CDR3. Deletions cut 10 bases from V and 0 bases from J, with 22 bases between. The CDR3: CARSEPAQGLNTEAFF. The DNA of the CDR3 is TGTGCCCGCAGCGAGCCTGCACAGGGACTGAACACTGAAGCTTTCTTT.

For the CDR3, the DNA is TGTGCCAGCAGCTTAGCGCGGGGGGAAACAGATACGCAGTATTTT. Protein: CASSLARGETDTQYF. This chain connects TRBV7-9 to TRBJ2-3; 8 bases align to TRBD2. The V segment lost 0 bases and the J segment 3 bases; nucleotides outside the gene matches: 2. The CDR3 is 15 residues long. CDR1 SEHNR and CDR2 FQNEAQ come from the germline V gene (reference sequence).

Points on this clonotype: This may be a read error: a much more frequent sequence differs by one nucleotide. The chain uses TRBV2 and TRBJ1-5, with 7 nucleotides matching TRBD1. Germline values: CDR1 SNHLY, CDR2 FYNNEI. The V gene end was trimmed by 6 bases and the J gene end by 2 bases; junction bases not matched to a gene: 7. This CDR3 has 15 residues. The CDR3 DNA follows: TGTGCCAGCAGGAGCGACAGGGAGGGCAATCAGCCCCAGCATTTT. Residues: CASRSDREGNQPQHF.

In its sample, this clonotype was seen many times. V usage is TRBV5-4 and J usage is TRBJ2-7; maybe TRBD2 (6 bases). The CDR3 length is 12 residues. V was clipped by 2 bases and J by 3 bases, with 6 bases between them. Germline CDR1 and CDR2: SGHNT and YYREEE (reference sequence). The CDR3: CASSFGSYEQYF. The DNA for the CDR3 is TGTGCCAGCAGCTTCGGGAGCTACGAGCAGTACTTC.

This clonotype turned up a few times. A read error may be the cause here, since a much bigger clone is one base away. This rearrangement joins TRBV6-2 or TRBV6-3 to TRBJ1-5; no firm D call. Germline-derived CDR1 and CDR2 are MNHEY and SVGEGT. The CDR3 sequence is 15 residues long. The CDR3 region has the DNA TGTGCCAGCAGTTACCCCGCCACGGGCAATCAGCCCCGGCATTTT. Translated, it gives CASSYPATGNQPRHF.